This T cell receptor (beta chain) is from a study of T-cell memory formation after mild COVID-19. Study summary: TCR clusters were largely donor specific.

The CDR3 totals 19 residues. CDR1 is SGHRS, CDR2 YFSETQ, per germline. Losses at the gene ends were 1 base for V and 0 bases for J; bases not matched to a gene: 9. Worth noting for this clonotype: The antigen is unknown.

Study-level points and caveats: Pre-infection memory contained some responding clones, which suggested that cross-reactive memory had joined.

5'RACE primed from the constant segment yielded TCR alpha and TCR beta cDNA libraries bearing sample barcodes and UMIs. In TCRdb, the 5' RACE reads were re-called with MiXCR into one record per CDR3 protein. This table has about 190,000 distinct CDR3 sequences, approximately 30% appearing once. V usage is TRBV5-1 and J usage is TRBJ2-1, with TRBD2 matching 11 bases. The sample comprised PBMCs or a T cell subset sorted from them (not recorded which). This clonotype originated in an adult woman who had mild COVID-19 (a few samples of this study predate the infection). Cell type and time point are not known. The DNA of the CDR3 is TGCGCCAGCAGCTTGATGATAGCGGGGGGGCTGAGCTCCTACAATGAGCAGTTCTTC. Its protein is CASSLMIAGGLSSYNEQFF.